This TCR beta chain derives from a study of blood T cell repertoires in COVID-19. The overall study: The United States, Italy and Spain supplied acute and convalescent COVID-19 samples. PBMCs, B-cell-depleted T cells, or T cells provided the cDNA or gDNA that made up the material.

Authors' processing steps: It was from reference gene primer amplification that nucleated cell counts were estimated. Libraries were prepared by immunoSEQ multiplex PCR; TCRdb keeps only in-frame clonotypes and omits some of them. V and J calls plus clone size are reproduced from that table; the DNA served to infer D and trimming. Of roughly 260,000 clones detected, about nine tenths appear once; the ten largest clones hold 8.5% to 10%. The germline CDR1 and CDR2 sequences are SNHLY and FYNNEI. The CDR3 spans 17 residues. V gave up 5 bases and J gave up 6 bases; unmatched junction bases: 14. The receptor was isolated from a man between 40 and 49 years old who had recovered from COVID-19. The chain employs TRBV2 and TRBJ2-5; the match to TRBD2 covers 11 bases. Input material: peripheral blood. CDR3 loop: CASSTALAGGGDQTQYF. The CDR3 DNA reads TGTGCCAGCAGTACGGCGTTAGCGGGGGGGGGTGATCAGACCCAGTACTTC.